This TCR beta chain was identified during a study of shared clonotypes between healthy human individuals. Sequenced by immunoSEQ multiplex PCR; TCRdb stores in-frame clones only, minus some. The repertoire holds about 700,000 clones, with under 95% as singletons. Naive CD8 cells, CD45RO-negative and positively selected for CCR7, excluded terminally differentiated effector memory CD45RA+ cells. The germline V gene has CDR1 SGHTA and CDR2 FQGNSA. This CDR3 is built from 13 residues. Trimming left V 5 bases short and J 0 bases short, with 8 bases between. The origin of this receptor is a man aged 25-45 years in good health. The rearrangement links TRBV7-2 to TRBJ2-7; D is undetermined. The sequencing input was naive CD8+ T cells sorted from blood. The CDR3 nucleotides are TGTGCCAGCAGCCCAAGCCCCTCCTACGAGCAGTACTTC. Protein sequence: CASSPSPSYEQYF. Full variable domain (remainder filled in from reference TRBV7-2 and TRBJ2-7): GAGVSQSPSNKVTEKGKDVELRCDPISGHTALYWYRQSLGQGLEFLIYFQGNSAPDKSGLPSDRFSAERTGGSVSTLTIQRTQQEDSAVYLCASSPSPSYEQYFGPGTRLTVT.